The rows below give T cell receptor beta chains drawn from one sample of a study of blood T cell repertoires in COVID-19. Assay used: immunoSEQ multiplex PCR; TCRdb lists only in-frame clones, some missing. The repertoire includes over 250,000 clones, more than 75% of them detected once, and 2% to 2.5% sits in the top ten. Sequenced: PBMCs or T cells enriched from blood (not recorded which). The receptors shown here come from a woman in her sixties or seventies in a cohort exposed to, infected with or recovered from COVID-19 (not recorded which). Both conserved end residues are trimmed from each CDR3. A clone size is listed for some rows: how often the clone was seen (once, few, many), or a class if it is expanded.

j_call,clone_size,v_call,cdr3_aa
TRBJ1-4,.,TRBV6-2/TRBV6-3,ASSYSDRRAFATNEKLF
TRBJ1-1,.,TRBV30,AWRGQDSEAF
TRBJ2-3,once,TRBV7-2,ASSPRTSGDTQY
TRBJ2-7,.,TRBV12-1,ASSFALDTRAVQY
TRBJ2-7,.,TRBV7-2,ASIRTGGFLHEQY
TRBJ1-2,.,TRBV21-1,ATGQKANYGYT
TRBJ2-7,.,TRBV5-1,ASSLTSGRAYEQY
TRBJ2-7,.,TRBV7-9,ASIRTSGSYEQY
TRBJ2-2,.,TRBV9,ASSHNTGELF
TRBJ1-2,once,TRBV21-1,ASSKWGQGAEGYGYT
TRBJ1-6,.,TRBV14,ASSQDNRNFSPLH
TRBJ1-5,.,TRBV5-6,ASSWTGDLYSNQPQH
TRBJ2-7,few,TRBV14,ASSQDRIASHEQY
TRBJ1-2,.,TRBV3-1/TRBV3-2,ASSQVLPYGYT
TRBJ1-6,once,TRBV30,AWDRNNSPLH
TRBJ2-3,.,TRBV27,ASSNAGRTDTQY
TRBJ2-7,.,TRBV4-2,ASSRLGLATYEQY
TRBJ2-1,once,TRBV19,ASSPRGSYNEQF
TRBJ2-2,.,TRBV30,AWSVSQRFTGELF
TRBJ2-1,.,TRBV2,ASSLISEQF